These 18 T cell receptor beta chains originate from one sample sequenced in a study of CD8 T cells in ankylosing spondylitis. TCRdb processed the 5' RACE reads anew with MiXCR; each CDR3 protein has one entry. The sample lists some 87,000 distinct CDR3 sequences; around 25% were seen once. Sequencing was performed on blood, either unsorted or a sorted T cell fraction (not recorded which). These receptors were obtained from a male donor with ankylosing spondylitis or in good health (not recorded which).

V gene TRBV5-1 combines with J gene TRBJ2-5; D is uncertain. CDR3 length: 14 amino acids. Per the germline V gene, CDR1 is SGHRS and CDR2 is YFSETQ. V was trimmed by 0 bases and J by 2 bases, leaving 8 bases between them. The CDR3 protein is CASSLDPAQETQYF. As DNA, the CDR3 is TGCGCCAGCAGCTTGGACCCAGCACAAGAGACCCAGTACTTC. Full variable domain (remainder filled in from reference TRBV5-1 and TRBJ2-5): KAGVTQTPRYLIKTRGQQVTLSCSPISGHRSVSWYQQTPGQGLQFLFEYFSETQRNKGNFPGRFSGRQFSNSRSEMNVSTLELGDSALYLCASSLDPAQETQYFGPGTRLLVL.

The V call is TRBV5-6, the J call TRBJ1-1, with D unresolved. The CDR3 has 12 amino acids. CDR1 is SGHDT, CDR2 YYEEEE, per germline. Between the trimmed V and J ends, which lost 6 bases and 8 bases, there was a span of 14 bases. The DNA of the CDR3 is TGTGCCAGCATCACACCACTGGGCGAAGCTTTCTTT. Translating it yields CASITPLGEAFF.

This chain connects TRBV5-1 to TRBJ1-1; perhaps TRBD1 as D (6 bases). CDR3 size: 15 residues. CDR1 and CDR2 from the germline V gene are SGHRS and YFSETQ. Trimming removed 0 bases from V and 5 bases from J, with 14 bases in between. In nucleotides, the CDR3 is TGCGCCAGCAGCTTGGTAGCAGGGGAAGGGACTGAAGCTTTCTTT. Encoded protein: CASSLVAGEGTEAFF.

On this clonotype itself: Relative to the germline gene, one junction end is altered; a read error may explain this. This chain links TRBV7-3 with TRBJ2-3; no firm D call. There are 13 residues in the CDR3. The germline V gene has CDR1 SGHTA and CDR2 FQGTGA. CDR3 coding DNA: TGTGCCAGCAGCTTCACTACCACAGATGCGCAGTATTTT. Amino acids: CASSFTTTDAQYF.

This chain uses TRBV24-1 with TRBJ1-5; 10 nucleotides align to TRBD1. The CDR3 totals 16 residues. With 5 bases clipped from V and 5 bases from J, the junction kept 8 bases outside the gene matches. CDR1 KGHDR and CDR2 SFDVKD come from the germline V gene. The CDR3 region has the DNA TGTGCCACCAGTGCCTCGCGACAGGGGGCGCATCAGCCCCAGCATTTT. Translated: CATSASRQGAHQPQHF.

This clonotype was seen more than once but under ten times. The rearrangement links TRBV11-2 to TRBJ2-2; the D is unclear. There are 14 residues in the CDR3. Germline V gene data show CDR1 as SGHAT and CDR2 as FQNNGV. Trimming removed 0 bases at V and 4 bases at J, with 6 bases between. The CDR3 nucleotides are TGTGCCAGCAGCTTAGAAGGCAGCACCGGGGAGCTGTTTTTT. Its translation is CASSLEGSTGELFF.

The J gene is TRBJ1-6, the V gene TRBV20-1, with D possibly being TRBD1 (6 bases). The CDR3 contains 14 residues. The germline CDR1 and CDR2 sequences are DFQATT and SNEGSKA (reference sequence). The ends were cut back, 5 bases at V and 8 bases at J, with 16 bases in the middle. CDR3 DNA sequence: TGCAGTGCTGCCTCAGGGGTTGGGGATTCACCCCTCCACTTT. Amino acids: CSAASGVGDSPLHF.

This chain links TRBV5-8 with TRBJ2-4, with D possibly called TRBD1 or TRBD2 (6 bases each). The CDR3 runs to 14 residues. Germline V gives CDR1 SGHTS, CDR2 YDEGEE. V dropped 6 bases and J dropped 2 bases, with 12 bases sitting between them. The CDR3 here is CASTSGASKNIQYF. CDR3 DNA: TGTGCCAGCACCTCGGGGGCGTCCAAAAACATTCAGTACTTC.

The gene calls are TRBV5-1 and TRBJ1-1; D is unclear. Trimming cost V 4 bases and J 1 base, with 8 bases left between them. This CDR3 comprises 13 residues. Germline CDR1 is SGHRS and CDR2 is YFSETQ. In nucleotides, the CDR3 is TGCGCCAGCAGCGAACAGAGGAACACTGAAGCTTTCTTT. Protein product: CASSEQRNTEAFF. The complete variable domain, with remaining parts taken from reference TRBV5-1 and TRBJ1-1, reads KAGVTQTPRYLIKTRGQQVTLSCSPISGHRSVSWYQQTPGQGLQFLFEYFSETQRNKGNFPGRFSGRQFSNSRSEMNVSTLELGDSALYLCASSEQRNTEAFFGQGTRLTVV.

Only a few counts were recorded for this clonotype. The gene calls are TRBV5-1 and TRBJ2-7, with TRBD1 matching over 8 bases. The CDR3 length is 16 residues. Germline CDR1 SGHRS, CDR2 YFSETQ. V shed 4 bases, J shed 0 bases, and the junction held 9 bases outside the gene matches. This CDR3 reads CASSRKLGQGSYEQYF. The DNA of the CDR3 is TGCGCCAGCAGCCGAAAACTAGGACAGGGCTCCTACGAGCAGTACTTC.

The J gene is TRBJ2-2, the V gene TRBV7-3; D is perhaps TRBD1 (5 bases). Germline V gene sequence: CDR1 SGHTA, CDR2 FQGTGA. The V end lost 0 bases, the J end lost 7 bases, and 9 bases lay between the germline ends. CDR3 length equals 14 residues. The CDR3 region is CASSLTGRNGELFF. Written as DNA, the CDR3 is TGTGCCAGCAGCTTAACGGGGCGCAACGGGGAGCTGTTTTTT. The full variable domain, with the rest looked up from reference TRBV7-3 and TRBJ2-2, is GAGVSQTPSNKVTEKGKYVELRCDPISGHTALYWYRQSLGQGPEFLIYFQGTGAADDSGLPNDRFFAVRPEGSVSTLKIQRTERGDSAVYLCASSLTGRNGELFFGEGSRLTVL.

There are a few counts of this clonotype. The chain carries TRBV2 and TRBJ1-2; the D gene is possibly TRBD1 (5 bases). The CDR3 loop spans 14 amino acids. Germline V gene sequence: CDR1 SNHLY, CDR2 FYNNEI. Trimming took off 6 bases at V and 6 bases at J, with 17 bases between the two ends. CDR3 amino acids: CASSGTVSRDGYTF. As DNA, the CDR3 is TGTGCCAGCAGCGGGACCGTGAGTCGGGATGGCTACACCTTC. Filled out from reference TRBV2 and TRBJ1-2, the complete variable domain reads EPEVTQTPSHQVTQMGQEVILRCVPISNHLYFYWYRQILGQKVEFLVSFYNNEISEKSEIFDDQFSVERPDGSNFTLKIRSTKLEDSAMYFCASSGTVSRDGYTFGSGTRLTVV.

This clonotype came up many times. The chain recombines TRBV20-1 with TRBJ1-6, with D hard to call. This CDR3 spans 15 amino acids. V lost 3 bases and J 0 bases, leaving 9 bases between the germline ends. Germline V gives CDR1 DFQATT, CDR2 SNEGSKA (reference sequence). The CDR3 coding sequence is TGCAGTGCTAGGGGTAGAGGCTCCTATAATTCACCCCTCCACTTT. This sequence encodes CSARGRGSYNSPLHF.

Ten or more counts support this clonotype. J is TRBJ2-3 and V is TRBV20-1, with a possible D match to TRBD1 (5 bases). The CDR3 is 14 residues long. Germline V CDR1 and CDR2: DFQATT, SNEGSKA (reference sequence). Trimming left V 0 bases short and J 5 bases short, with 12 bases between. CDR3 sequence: CSARDPLGEDTQYF. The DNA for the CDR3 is TGCAGTGCTAGAGATCCCCTAGGGGAAGATACGCAGTATTTT.

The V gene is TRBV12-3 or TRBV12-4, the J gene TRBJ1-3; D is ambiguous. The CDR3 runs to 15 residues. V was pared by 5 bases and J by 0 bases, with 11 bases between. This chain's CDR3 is CASSPTGLSGNTIYF. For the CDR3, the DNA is TGTGCCAGCAGTCCTACCGGGCTCTCTGGAAACACCATATATTTT.

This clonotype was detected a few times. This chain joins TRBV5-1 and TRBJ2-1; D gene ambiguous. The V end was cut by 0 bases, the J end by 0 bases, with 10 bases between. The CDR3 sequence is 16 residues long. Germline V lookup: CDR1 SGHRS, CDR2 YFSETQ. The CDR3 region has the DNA TGCGCCAGCAGCTTGGCGGTGGGCATCTCCTACAATGAGCAGTTCTTC. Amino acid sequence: CASSLAVGISYNEQFF.

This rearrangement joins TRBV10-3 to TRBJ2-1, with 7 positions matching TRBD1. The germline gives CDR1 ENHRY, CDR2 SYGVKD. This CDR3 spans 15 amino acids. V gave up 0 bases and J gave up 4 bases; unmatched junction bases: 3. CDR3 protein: CAISESGGLYNEQFF. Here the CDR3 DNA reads TGTGCCATCAGTGAGTCAGGGGGCTTGTACAATGAGCAGTTCTTC.

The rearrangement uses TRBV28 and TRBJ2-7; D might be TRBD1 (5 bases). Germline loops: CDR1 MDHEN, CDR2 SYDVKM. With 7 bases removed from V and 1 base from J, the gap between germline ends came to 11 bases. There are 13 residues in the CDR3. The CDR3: CASTTGESYEQYF. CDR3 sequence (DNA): TGTGCCAGCACCACAGGCGAATCCTACGAGCAGTACTTC.